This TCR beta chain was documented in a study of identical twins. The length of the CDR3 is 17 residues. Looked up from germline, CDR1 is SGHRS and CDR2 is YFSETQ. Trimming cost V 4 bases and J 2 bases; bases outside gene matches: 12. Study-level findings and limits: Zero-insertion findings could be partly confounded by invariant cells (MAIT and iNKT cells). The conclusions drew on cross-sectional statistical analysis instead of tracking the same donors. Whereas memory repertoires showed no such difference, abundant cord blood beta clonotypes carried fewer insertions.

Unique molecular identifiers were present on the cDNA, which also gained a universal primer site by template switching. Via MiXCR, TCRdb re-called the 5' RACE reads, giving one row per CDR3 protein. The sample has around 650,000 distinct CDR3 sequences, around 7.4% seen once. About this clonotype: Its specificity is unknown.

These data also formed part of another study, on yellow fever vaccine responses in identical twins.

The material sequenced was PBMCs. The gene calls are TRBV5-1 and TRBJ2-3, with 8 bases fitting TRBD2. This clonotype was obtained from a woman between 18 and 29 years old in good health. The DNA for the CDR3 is TGCGCCAGCAGCATATACCCCGCGGGGGGAAACACAGATACGCAGTATTTT. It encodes CASSIYPAGGNTDTQYF.